In this sample, the clone carrying this T cell receptor (beta chain) turned up many times. Its cognate antigen is unknown. This sample was taken from a study of HIV-infected patients and healthy controls. Study results and caveats: Only sixteen HIV-infected individuals were processed, a major limit on how widely findings apply.

All unsorted peripheral T cells were captured because whole blood was used without fractionation. This CDR3 is built from 13 residues. CDR1 SGHAT and CDR2 FQNNGV come from the germline V gene. Trimming pared 0 bases from V and 2 bases from J, leaving 2 bases between. About 500 ng RNA was reverse transcribed with alpha and beta constant-region primers. Using multiplexing indices, alpha and beta chain libraries were generated apart by chain-specific third strand synthesis. One primer pair amplified all rearrangements per chain; each cDNA got molecular barcodes. Second strand synthesis was primed from the SP2 site. TCRdb re-analysed the 5' RACE reads in MiXCR, keeping a single row per CDR3 protein. The table lists approximately 7,100 distinct CDR3 sequences, 8% to 10% of them singletons.

The input for sequencing was blood, taken before antiretroviral therapy. This TCR came from an adult with HIV infection. The chain couples TRBV11-2 to TRBJ1-3; no definite D call. The CDR3 here is CASSLEAGNTIYF. In DNA form, the CDR3 reads TGTGCCAGCAGCTTAGAAGCTGGAAACACCATATATTTT.